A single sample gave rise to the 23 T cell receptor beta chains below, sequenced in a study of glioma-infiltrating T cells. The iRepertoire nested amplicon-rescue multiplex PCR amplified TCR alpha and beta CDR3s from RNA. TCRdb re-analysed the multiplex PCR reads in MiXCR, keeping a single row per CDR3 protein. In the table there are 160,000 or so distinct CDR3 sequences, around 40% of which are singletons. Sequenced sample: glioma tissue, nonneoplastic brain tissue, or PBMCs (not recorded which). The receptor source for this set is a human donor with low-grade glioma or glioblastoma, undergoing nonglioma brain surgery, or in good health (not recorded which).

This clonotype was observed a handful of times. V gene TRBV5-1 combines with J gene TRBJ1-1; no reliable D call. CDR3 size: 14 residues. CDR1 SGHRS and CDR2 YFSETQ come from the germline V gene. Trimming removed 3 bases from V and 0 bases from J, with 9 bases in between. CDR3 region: CASSSYFMNTEAFF. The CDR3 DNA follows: TGCGCCAGCAGCTCTTATTTCATGAACACTGAAGCTTTCTTT.

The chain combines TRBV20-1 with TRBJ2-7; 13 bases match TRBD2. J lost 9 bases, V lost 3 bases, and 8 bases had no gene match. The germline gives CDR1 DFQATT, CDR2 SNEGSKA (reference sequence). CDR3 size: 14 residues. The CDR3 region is CSASGGLAGSPQYF. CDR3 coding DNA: TGCAGTGCTAGCGGGGGACTAGCGGGATCCCCGCAGTACTTC.

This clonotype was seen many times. The CDR3 nucleotides are TGCAGTGCCGAAGAGGCCCTAGCGGGAGCGATGTACAATGAGCAGTTCTTC. Translating it yields CSAEEALAGAMYNEQFF. The chain links TRBV20-1 to TRBJ2-1; the match to TRBD2 covers 10 bases. Germline CDR1 DFQATT, CDR2 SNEGSKA (reference sequence). With 6 bases clipped from V and 4 bases from J, the junction kept 15 bases outside the gene matches. This CDR3 has 17 residues.

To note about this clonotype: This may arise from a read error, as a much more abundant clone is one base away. The CDR3 sequence: CSARPSQGTSGKQIF. CDR3 bases: TGCAGTGCTAGGCCCTCCCAGGGTACTAGCGGGAAGCAGATCTTC. The V call is TRBV20-1, the J call TRBJ2-1; the match to TRBD2 covers 10 bases. The CDR3 extends over 15 amino acids. Germline V gene sequence: CDR1 DFQATT, CDR2 SNEGSKA (reference sequence).

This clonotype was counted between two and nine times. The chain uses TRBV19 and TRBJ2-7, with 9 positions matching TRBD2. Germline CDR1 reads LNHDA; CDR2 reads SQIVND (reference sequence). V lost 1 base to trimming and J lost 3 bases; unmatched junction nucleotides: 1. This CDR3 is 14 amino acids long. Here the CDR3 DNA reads TGTGCCAGTAGTATAGGTAGCGGGAGCTACGAGCAGTACTTC. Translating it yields CASSIGSGSYEQYF.

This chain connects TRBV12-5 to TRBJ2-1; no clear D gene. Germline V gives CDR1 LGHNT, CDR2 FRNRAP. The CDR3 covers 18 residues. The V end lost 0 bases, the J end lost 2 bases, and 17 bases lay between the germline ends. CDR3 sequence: CASGLVPDGYSTYNEQFF. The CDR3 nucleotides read TGTGCTAGTGGTTTGGTTCCGGACGGATACAGCACCTACAATGAGCAGTTCTTC.

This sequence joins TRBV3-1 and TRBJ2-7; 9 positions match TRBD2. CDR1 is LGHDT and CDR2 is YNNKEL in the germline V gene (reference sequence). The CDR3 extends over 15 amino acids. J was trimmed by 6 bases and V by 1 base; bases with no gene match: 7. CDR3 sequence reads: CASSQGPSGKTEQYF. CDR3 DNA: TGTGCCAGCAGCCAAGGTCCTAGCGGGAAGACCGAGCAGTACTTC.

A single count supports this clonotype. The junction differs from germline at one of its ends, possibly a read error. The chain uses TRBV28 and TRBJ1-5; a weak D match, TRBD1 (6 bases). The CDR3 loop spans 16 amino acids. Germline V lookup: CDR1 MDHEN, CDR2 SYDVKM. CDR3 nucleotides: TGTGCCAGCAGTTTGGCGTTTGGGACAATAAGTCAGCCCCGGGATTTT. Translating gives CASSLAFGTISQPRDF.

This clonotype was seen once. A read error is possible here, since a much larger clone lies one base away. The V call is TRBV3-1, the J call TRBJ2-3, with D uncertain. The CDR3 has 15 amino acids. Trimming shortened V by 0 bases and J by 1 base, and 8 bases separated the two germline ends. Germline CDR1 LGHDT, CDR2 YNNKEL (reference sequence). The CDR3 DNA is TGTGCCAGCAGCCAAGACATGGGTGGCACAGATACGCAGTATTTT. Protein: CASSQDMGGTDTQYF.

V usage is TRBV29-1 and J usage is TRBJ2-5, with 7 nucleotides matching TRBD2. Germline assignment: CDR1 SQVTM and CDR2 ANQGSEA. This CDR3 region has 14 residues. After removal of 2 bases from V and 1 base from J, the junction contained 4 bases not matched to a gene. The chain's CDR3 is CSVERPSGQETQYF. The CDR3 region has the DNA TGCAGCGTTGAACGGCCTAGCGGCCAAGAGACCCAGTACTTC.

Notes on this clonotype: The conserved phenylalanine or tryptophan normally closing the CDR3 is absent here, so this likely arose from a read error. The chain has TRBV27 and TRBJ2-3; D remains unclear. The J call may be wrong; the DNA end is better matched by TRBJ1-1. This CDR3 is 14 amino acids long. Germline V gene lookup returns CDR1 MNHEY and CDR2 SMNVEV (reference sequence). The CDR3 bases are TGTGCCAGCGCACCCAGGAGGAAGGAAGCTGAAGCTTTCCCT. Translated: CASAPRRKEAEAFP.

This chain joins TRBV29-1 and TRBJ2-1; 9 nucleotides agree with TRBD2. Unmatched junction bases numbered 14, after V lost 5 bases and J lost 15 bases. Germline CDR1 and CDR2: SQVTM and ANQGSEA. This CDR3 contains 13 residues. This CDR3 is CSVLVVSGSLAFF. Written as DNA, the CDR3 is TGCAGCGTTCTGGTGGTTAGCGGGAGTTTGGCGTTCTTC.

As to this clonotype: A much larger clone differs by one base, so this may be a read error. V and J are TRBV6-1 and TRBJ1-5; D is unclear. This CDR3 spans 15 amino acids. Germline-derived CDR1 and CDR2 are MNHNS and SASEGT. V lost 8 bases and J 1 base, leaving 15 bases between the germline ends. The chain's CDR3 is CASDIRHMSNQPQHF. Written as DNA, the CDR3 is TGTGCCAGCGACATCCGGCACATGAGCAATCAGCCCCAGCATTTT.

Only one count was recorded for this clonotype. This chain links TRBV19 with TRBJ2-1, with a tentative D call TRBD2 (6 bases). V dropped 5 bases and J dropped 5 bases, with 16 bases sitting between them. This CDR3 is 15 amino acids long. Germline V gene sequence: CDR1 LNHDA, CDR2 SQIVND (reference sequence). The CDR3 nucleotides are TGTGCCAGTAGTTCTGTAGCGGCCAAAAACAATGAGCAGTTCTTC. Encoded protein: CASSSVAAKNNEQFF. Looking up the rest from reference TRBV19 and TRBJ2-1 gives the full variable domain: DGGITQSPKYLFRKEGQNVTLSCEQNLNHDAMYWYRQDPGQGLRLIYYSQIVNDFQKGDIAEGYSVSREKKESFPLTVTSAQKNPTAFYLCASSSVAAKNNEQFFGPGTRLTVL.

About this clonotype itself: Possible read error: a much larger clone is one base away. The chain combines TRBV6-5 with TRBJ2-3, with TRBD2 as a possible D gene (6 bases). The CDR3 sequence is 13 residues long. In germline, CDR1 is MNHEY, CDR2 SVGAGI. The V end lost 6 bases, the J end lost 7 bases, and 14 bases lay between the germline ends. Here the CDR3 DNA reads TGTGCCAGCAGCTCCTGGGAGGCATATACGCAGTATTTT. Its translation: CASSSWEAYTQYF.

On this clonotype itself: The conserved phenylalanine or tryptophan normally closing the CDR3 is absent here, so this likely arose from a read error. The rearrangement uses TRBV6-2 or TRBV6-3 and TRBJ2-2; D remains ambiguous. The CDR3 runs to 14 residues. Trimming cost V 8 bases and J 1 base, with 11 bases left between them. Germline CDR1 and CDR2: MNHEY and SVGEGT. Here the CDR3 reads CASSTRRNTGELFL. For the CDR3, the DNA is TGTGCCAGCTCTACCAGGAGGAACACCGGGGAGCTGTTTCTT.

CDR3 nucleotide sequence: TGTGCCAGCAGCTTGGCGGGACAGGGTACACCCCTCCACTTT. It yields the protein CASSLAGQGTPLHF. This chain uses TRBV5-4 with TRBJ1-6; 9 bases agree with TRBD1. The CDR3 runs to 14 residues. The ends lost 0 bases at V and 11 bases at J; junction bases unmatched: 3. Looked up from germline, CDR1 is SGHNT and CDR2 is YYREEE (reference sequence).

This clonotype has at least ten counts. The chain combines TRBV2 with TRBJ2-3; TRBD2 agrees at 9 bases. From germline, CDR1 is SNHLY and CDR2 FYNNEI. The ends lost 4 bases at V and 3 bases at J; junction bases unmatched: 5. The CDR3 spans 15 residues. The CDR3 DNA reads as TGTGCCAGCAGTGTCGGGACTAGCAGAACAGATACGCAGTATTTT. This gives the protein CASSVGTSRTDTQYF.

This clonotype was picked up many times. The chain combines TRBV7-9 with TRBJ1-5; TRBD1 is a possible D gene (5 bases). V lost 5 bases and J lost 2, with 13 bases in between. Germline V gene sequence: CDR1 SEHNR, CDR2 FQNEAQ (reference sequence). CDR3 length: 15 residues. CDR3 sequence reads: CASSHQGVGNQPQHF. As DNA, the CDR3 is TGTGCCAGCAGCCACCAGGGAGTAGGCAATCAGCCCCAGCATTTT.

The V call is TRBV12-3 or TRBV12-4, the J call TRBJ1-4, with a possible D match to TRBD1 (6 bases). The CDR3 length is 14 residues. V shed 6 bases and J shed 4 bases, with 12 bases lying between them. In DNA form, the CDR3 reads TGTGCCAGCAGGACGGGACACAGTAATGAAAAACTGTTTTTT. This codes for CASRTGHSNEKLFF.

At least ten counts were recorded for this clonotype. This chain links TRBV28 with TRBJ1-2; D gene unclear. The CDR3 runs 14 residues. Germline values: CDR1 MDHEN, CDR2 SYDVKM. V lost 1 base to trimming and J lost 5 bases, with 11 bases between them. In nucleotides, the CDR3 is TGTGCCAGCAGTTTATCTCCAGAGCTTTATGGCTACACCTTC. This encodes CASSLSPELYGYTF.

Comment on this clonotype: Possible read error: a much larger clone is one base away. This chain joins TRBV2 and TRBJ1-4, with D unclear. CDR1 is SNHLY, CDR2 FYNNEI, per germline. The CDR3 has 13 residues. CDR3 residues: CDSGDGYNEKLFF. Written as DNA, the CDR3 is TGTGACAGCGGTGACGGATATAATGAAAAACTGTTTTTT.

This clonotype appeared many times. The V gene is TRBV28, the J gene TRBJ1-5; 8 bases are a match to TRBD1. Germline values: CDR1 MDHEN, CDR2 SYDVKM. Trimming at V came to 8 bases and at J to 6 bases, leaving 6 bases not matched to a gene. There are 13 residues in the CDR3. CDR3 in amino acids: CASLDRATQPQHF. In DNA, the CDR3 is TGTGCCAGCCTGGACAGGGCGACTCAGCCCCAGCATTTT. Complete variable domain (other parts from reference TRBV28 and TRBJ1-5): DVKVTQSSRYLVKRTGEKVFLECVQDMDHENMFWYRQDPGLGLRLIYFSYDVKMKEKGDIPEGYSVSREKKERFSLILESASTNQTSMYLCASLDRATQPQHFGDGTRLSIL.